The clone carrying this T cell receptor beta chain was detected ten times or more. The data are from a study of metastatic and nonmetastatic thyroid tumors. TCRdb re-called the PCR reads via MiXCR. The sample records about 27,000 clones, 15% being singletons. Nobody among the patients had been given any treatment before thyroid surgery. What was sequenced was blood. The receptor's source is a male donor with papillary thyroid cancer or a benign thyroid nodule (not recorded which). Some clones in this sample may be carry-over from other donors' samples.

This chain's CDR3 is CASSLLTSGGYTF. DNA for the CDR3: TGTGCCAGCAGTTTACTGACATCTGGGGGCTACACCTTC. V gene TRBV27 combines with J gene TRBJ1-2; D ambiguous. With 2 bases removed from V and 8 bases from J, the gap between germline ends came to 12 bases. The CDR3 loop spans 13 amino acids. The germline V gene encodes CDR1 MNHEY and CDR2 SMNVEV (reference sequence).